Each of the 23 T cell receptor beta chains below was sequenced from the same sample in a study of post-analysis software for immune sequencing data. The study's findings and limits: TRBV5-6, TRBV5-1 and TRBV20-1 were among roughly five TRBV segments more frequent in patients than controls.

Unique molecular identifiers were carried by the TCR beta cDNA libraries. TCRdb used MiXCR to reprocess the PCR reads, holding one entry per CDR3 protein. The table has about 200,000 distinct CDR3 sequences, 29% seen once. Their specific antigens are unknown. The sequenced material came from blood. The receptors here all came from a girl aged 2-17 years with multiple sclerosis.

This clonotype was counted ten times or more. The CDR3 bases are TGCGCCAGCAGTACCGGACTAGAAGGCACAGATACGCAGTATTTT. Translation gives CASSTGLEGTDTQYF. V gene TRBV5-1 combines with J gene TRBJ2-3; 7 nucleotides match TRBD2. From germline, CDR1 is SGHRS and CDR2 YFSETQ. V gave up 5 bases and J gave up 1 base; unmatched junction bases: 7. The CDR3 spans 15 residues.

This clonotype was found a few times. The chain employs TRBV20-1 and TRBJ2-1; D ambiguous. Germline V gene lookup returns CDR1 DFQATT and CDR2 SNEGSKA (reference sequence). V lost 6 bases, J lost 8 bases, and 8 bases lay in between. CDR3 length: 10 residues. The CDR3: CSAGVDEQFF. In DNA form, the CDR3 reads TGCAGTGCAGGAGTAGATGAGCAGTTCTTC.

There are many counts of this clonotype. The chain has TRBV20-1 and TRBJ1-2, with TRBD1 matching over 8 bases. With V trimmed by 2 bases and J by 5 bases, 1 base remained unmatched. This CDR3 contains 12 residues. Per the germline V gene, CDR1 is DFQATT and CDR2 is SNEGSKA (reference sequence). The CDR3 loop reads CSARRTGYGYTF. In nucleotides, the CDR3 is TGCAGTGCTAGAAGGACAGGGTATGGCTACACCTTC.

The CDR3 region has the DNA TGTGCCAGCAGCCCAAACTCCGGGACCTTCTACGAGCAGTACTTC. Protein: CASSPNSGTFYEQYF. The V call is TRBV7-9, the J call TRBJ2-7; D is tentatively TRBD1 or TRBD2 (5 bases each). In germline, CDR1 is SEHNR, CDR2 FQNEAQ (reference sequence). The length of the CDR3 is 15 residues. Trimming left V 5 bases short and J 3 bases short, with 17 bases between.

The gene calls are TRBV7-2 and TRBJ2-5; TRBD2 matches 10 bases. The CDR3 has 16 residues. Trimming removed 5 bases from V and 4 bases from J; junction bases left unmatched: 10. CDR1 SGHTA and CDR2 FQGNSA come from the germline V gene. In nucleotides, the CDR3 is TGTGCCAGCAGCCGCCGCAGCGGGGGGGCCGGAGAGACCCAGTACTTC. The encoded protein is CASSRRSGGAGETQYF. Filled out from reference TRBV7-2 and TRBJ2-5, the complete variable domain reads GAGVSQSPSNKVTEKGKDVELRCDPISGHTALYWYRQSLGQGLEFLIYFQGNSAPDKSGLPSDRFSAERTGGSVSTLTIQRTQQEDSAVYLCASSRRSGGAGETQYFGPGTRLLVL.

V gene TRBV6-1 combines with J gene TRBJ2-5, with 13 positions matching TRBD2. Near its end, the DNA agrees better with TRBJ2-7, so the J call may be wrong. CDR1 is MNHNS and CDR2 is SASEGT in the germline V gene. The CDR3 length is 14 residues. In nucleotides, the CDR3 is TGTGCCAGCCAGACTAGCGGGGGGCCCTACGAGCAGTACTTC. Translation: CASQTSGGPYEQYF.

The chain is built from TRBV7-3 and TRBJ2-1; TRBD2 matches 8 bases. The CDR3 sequence is 15 residues long. Trimming at V came to 2 bases and at J to 6 bases, leaving 6 bases not matched to a gene. Germline CDR1 reads SGHTA; CDR2 reads FQGTGA. The CDR3 region is CASSLSGGAVNEQFF. CDR3 nucleotide sequence: TGTGCCAGCAGCTTATCCGGGGGGGCCGTCAATGAGCAGTTCTTC.

This clonotype appeared many times. CDR3 in amino acids: CAISESAGGNEQFF. CDR3 sequence (DNA): TGTGCCATCAGTGAGTCGGCGGGTGGCAATGAGCAGTTCTTC. The J gene is TRBJ2-1, the V gene TRBV10-3; a possible D gene is TRBD2 (5 bases). CDR3 length: 14 amino acids. Trimming pared 0 bases from V and 6 bases from J, leaving 9 bases between. Germline V CDR1 and CDR2: ENHRY, SYGVKD.

This chain joins TRBV20-1 and TRBJ2-7; D is unclear. CDR1 is DFQATT and CDR2 is SNEGSKA in the germline V gene (reference sequence). This CDR3 contains 14 residues. The V end was cut by 0 bases, the J end by 6 bases, with 15 bases between. CDR3 coding DNA: TGCAGTGCTAGAGACTACTATGGACCGGGCGAGCAGTACTTC. It translates to CSARDYYGPGEQYF.

The V and J genes are TRBV5-1 and TRBJ2-5, with 10 positions matching TRBD1. CDR1 is SGHRS, CDR2 YFSETQ, per germline. CDR3 length: 15 residues. Losses at the gene ends were 3 bases for V and 5 bases for J; bases not matched to a gene: 7. The CDR3 DNA reads as TGCGCCAGCAGCTCCCAAGGACAGGGGGTCGAGACCCAGTACTTC. It yields the protein CASSSQGQGVETQYF.

This clonotype was detected once. This sequence may be a read error, since a much larger clone differs from it by one base. V is TRBV28 and J is TRBJ2-7; 8 bases map to TRBD1. Gene TRBJ2-5 matches the end of the DNA better, so the J call may be wrong. Germline loops: CDR1 MDHEN, CDR2 SYDVKM. The CDR3 contains 17 residues. CDR3 coding DNA: TGTGCCGGCAGTTCCTTAATCGGAGCAGGGGGCAAGGAGACCCAGTACTTC. As protein: CAGSSLIGAGGKETQYF.

A remark on this clonotype: The junction departs from the called germline gene at one end, perhaps through a read error. V and J are TRBV5-1 and TRBJ1-6; unclear D gene. Germline loops: CDR1 SGHRS, CDR2 YFSETQ. There are 14 residues in the CDR3. CDR3 sequence: CASGLEIFNSPLHF. CDR3 bases: TGCGCCAGCGGCTTGGAAATCTTCAATTCACCCCTCCACTTT.

This clonotype appeared a few times. V and J are TRBV20-1 and TRBJ1-1; 7 positions match TRBD1. This CDR3 has 15 residues. Trimming cost V 0 bases and J 1 base; bases outside gene matches: 5. Germline CDR1 reads DFQATT; CDR2 reads SNEGSKA (reference sequence). CDR3 residues: CSARDAGTANTEAFF. The DNA of the CDR3 is TGCAGTGCTAGAGATGCCGGGACAGCGAACACTGAAGCTTTCTTT.

V is TRBV12-3 or TRBV12-4 and J is TRBJ2-7; 12 bases are a match to TRBD1. J gave up 9 bases and V 4 bases, and 10 bases lay outside the gene matches. There are 15 residues in the CDR3. The CDR3 DNA reads TGTGCCAGCAGTTCCTCCGGGACAGGGGGCTTTGGGCAGTACTTC. Translation: CASSSSGTGGFGQYF.

This clonotype was found many times. The chain links TRBV3-1 to TRBJ2-1; 10 bases map to TRBD1. The CDR3 consists of 15 residues. Trimming at V came to 4 bases and at J to 6 bases, leaving 6 bases not matched to a gene. Germline V gene sequence: CDR1 LGHDT, CDR2 YNNKEL (reference sequence). The CDR3 DNA follows: TGTGCCAGCAGCCTCCCGGGACAGGGGATCAATGAGCAGTTCTTC. It yields the protein CASSLPGQGINEQFF.

The rearrangement uses TRBV5-1 and TRBJ2-7, with 8 bases that match TRBD2. Germline assignment: CDR1 SGHRS and CDR2 YFSETQ. CDR3 size: 14 residues. After removal of 4 bases from V and 5 bases from J, the junction contained 8 bases not matched to a gene. The DNA for the CDR3 is TGCGCCAGCAGCGGGTCGGGAGGGTACGACGAGCAGTACTTC. Translated, it gives CASSGSGGYDEQYF.

This clonotype was recorded many times. The V and J genes are TRBV29-1 and TRBJ2-5, with D perhaps TRBD1 or TRBD2 (5 bases each). This CDR3 spans 12 amino acids. Germline V gives CDR1 SQVTM, CDR2 ANQGSEA. The V end lost 4 bases, the J end lost 5 bases, and 11 bases lay between the germline ends. CDR3 protein: CSVARGSETQYF. CDR3 nucleotide sequence: TGCAGCGTTGCCCGGGGCTCGGAGACCCAGTACTTC.

This clonotype has just a few counts. The CDR3 DNA follows: TGTGCCAGCAGGAGCCGGGACAGGGGAACAAATGAGCAGTTCTTC. Its protein product is CASRSRDRGTNEQFF. The V and J genes are TRBV2 and TRBJ2-1, with 10 bases aligning to TRBD1. CDR1 SNHLY and CDR2 FYNNEI come from the germline V gene. V was clipped by 6 bases and J by 7 bases; unmatched bases: 9. There are 15 residues in the CDR3.

The chain uses TRBV20-1 and TRBJ2-3; 9 bases are shared with TRBD2. Trimming took 6 bases from V and 3 from J; bases not matched to a gene: 13. The CDR3 spans 16 residues. CDR1 is DFQATT and CDR2 is SNEGSKA in the germline V gene (reference sequence). In DNA form, the CDR3 reads TGCAGTGCCCGCGGGGGGGGCGCTCTTTTTACAGATACGCAGTATTTT. It is translated as CSARGGGALFTDTQYF.

The J gene is TRBJ2-7, the V gene TRBV4-3; TRBD1 matches at 9 bases. Germline V gene lookup returns CDR1 LGHNA and CDR2 YSLEER. V lost 0 bases to trimming and J lost 3 bases; unmatched junction nucleotides: 3. This CDR3 contains 15 residues. The CDR3: CASSQEDRGHYEQYF. For the CDR3, the DNA is TGCGCCAGCAGCCAAGAGGACAGGGGACACTACGAGCAGTACTTC.

This clonotype was counted ten times or more. The V and J genes are TRBV5-1 and TRBJ2-5, with D possibly matching TRBD1 (6 bases). The germline CDR1 and CDR2 sequences are SGHRS and YFSETQ. This CDR3 region has 15 residues. Trimming pared 1 base from V and 1 base from J, leaving 11 bases between. Written as DNA, the CDR3 is TGCGCCAGCAGCTTGACCGGGACAACCCAAGAGACCCAGTACTTC. Translated: CASSLTGTTQETQYF.

The V call is TRBV29-1, the J call TRBJ1-3; TRBD1 is a possible D gene (5 bases). The CDR3 is 13 residues long. Germline-derived CDR1 and CDR2 are SQVTM and ANQGSEA. V was pared by 3 bases and J by 2 bases, with 8 bases between. This CDR3 reads CSVDRVTGNTIYF. CDR3 nucleotides: TGCAGCGTTGACAGGGTAACTGGAAACACCATATATTTT.

This clonotype was found a few times. The rearrangement links TRBV5-1 to TRBJ2-7, with 11 bases lining up with TRBD1. With 2 bases clipped from V and 2 bases from J, the junction kept 6 bases outside the gene matches. Germline CDR1 and CDR2: SGHRS and YFSETQ. This CDR3 contains 16 residues. The CDR3 protein is CASSFHPGQGAYEQYF. Here the CDR3 DNA reads TGCGCCAGCAGCTTCCACCCGGGACAGGGGGCCTACGAGCAGTACTTC. Full variable domain (missing parts from reference TRBV5-1 and TRBJ2-7): KAGVTQTPRYLIKTRGQQVTLSCSPISGHRSVSWYQQTPGQGLQFLFEYFSETQRNKGNFPGRFSGRQFSNSRSEMNVSTLELGDSALYLCASSFHPGQGAYEQYFGPGTRLTVT.